This T cell receptor (beta chain) was identified during a study of shared clonotypes between healthy human individuals. In germline, CDR1 is SNHLY, CDR2 FYNNEI. Between the trimmed V and J ends, which lost 4 bases and 7 bases, there was a span of 11 bases. The CDR3 runs to 12 residues. Remarks on this clone: Its matching antigen is unknown.

The table came from immunoSEQ multiplex PCR; TCRdb's copy has only in-frame clones and leaves some out. The sample has about 1 million clones; about 77% are singletons. Points from the study as a whole: Sequencing depth was predicted to influence how clonotypes are shared among donors.

This chain joins TRBV2 and TRBJ2-7, with D perhaps matching TRBD2 (6 bases). Sequenced material: memory CD4+ T cells sorted from blood. Subset reported: CD45RA-negative fraction. The clonotype was recovered from a man aged 18 to 29 in good health. CDR3 amino acids: CASSVGGVEQYF. Here the CDR3 DNA reads TGTGCCAGCAGTGTGGGGGGAGTTGAGCAGTACTTC.